This T cell receptor (beta chain) is drawn from a study of low-dose radiotherapy and immunotherapy resistance in tumors (dated by TCRdb to between 2020 and 2023). A note on the overall study: In Cohort 1, each fraction delivered 0.5 Gy every 2 weeks, and the prescribed total PTV dose was 6.5 Gy. For Cohort 2, the dose was 1 Gy per fraction given every two weeks, adding up to 13 Gy in total across 26 weeks. Nivolumab and ipilimumab were both given intravenously, with nivolumab at a 240 mg flat dose every two weeks and ipilimumab at 1 mg/kg every six weeks. Cyclophosphamide 200 mg/m2 was administered intravenously every two weeks, one day before each radiation and immunotherapy administration. Starting on cycle 1 day 1, patients took 300 mg of aspirin by mouth once a day for four cycles. No randomization into treatment groups was done for the people taking part in the trial. Eight patients were included in the translational analysis, namely three from the first dose cohort plus the first five from the second dose cohort.

The time point tag for this specimen amounts to: before trial treatment. The donors came from RACIN, which was a single-arm phase I dose-escalation trial that paired nivolumab and ipilimumab with aspirin, low-dose cyclophosphamide and low-dose radiotherapy. Eligible patients had advanced, TIL-negative solid tumors. From the germline V gene (reference sequence), CDR1 is SEHNR and CDR2 is FQNEAQ. The V end loses 1 base and the J end loses 3 bases, and a stretch of 16 bases separates them. There are 16 amino acids in the CDR3, from cysteine to phenylalanine inclusive. CDR3 DNA only is kept here, 48 bases in frame from base 1. This clonotype was recorded a few times. No cognate antigen has been identified for it. No much larger clone is present one base from it, and per-base qualities are unavailable. TCRdb records Illumina HiSeq 2500 as the sequencer. Superscript III and a set of TRAV- and TRBV-specific primers were used to synthesize first-strand cDNA, so that both TCRalpha and TCRbeta chains were covered. TCRs were amplified with Phusion for 20 PCR cycles, with a constant-region primer paired with the adapter attached to the V primers. The MessageAmp II aRNA Amplification Kit was used to amplify the isolated mRNA, with in vitro transcription run for approximately 15 hours at 37 degrees C. mRNA for TCR sequencing was isolated with the Dynabeads mRNA DIRECT Purification Kit. A second approximately 23-cycle Phusion PCR added indexed Illumina adapters, and products were purified with AMPure XP beads. Per the authors' processing: Using custom Perl scripts, TCR sequences encoding the same protein were pooled, out-of-frame sequences were removed, and the abundance of each clonotype was computed. TCR sequences supported by only a single read were excluded from analysis. The metrics used to describe the repertoires included Shannon entropy, Gini index, clonality, richness, and the frequency of TCRs shared between repertoires. TCRdb passed the public sequencing reads through fastp at Q25 and MiXCR, retaining productive beta sequences. For every CDR3 protein sequence, its rows merge into one entry that carries the most common genes and DNA. TCRdb's processing, not the authors', yielded these V and J calls. Present in this sample are under 70,000 distinct CDR3 sequences, 20% to 25% of which were seen just once. The leading ten clones occupy roughly 5.6% of the sample.

The specimen comprised PBMCs, sampled before treatment. The rearrangement joined TRBV7-9 to TRBJ2-7; D gene: possibly TRBD1, on 7 matching bases. The sequence derives from a male donor with prostate cancer. The CDR3 sequence is CASSLGPGGTLYEQYF. The DNA sequence reads TGTGCCAGCAGCTTAGGCCCAGGGGGGACGCTCTACGAGCAGTACTTC.